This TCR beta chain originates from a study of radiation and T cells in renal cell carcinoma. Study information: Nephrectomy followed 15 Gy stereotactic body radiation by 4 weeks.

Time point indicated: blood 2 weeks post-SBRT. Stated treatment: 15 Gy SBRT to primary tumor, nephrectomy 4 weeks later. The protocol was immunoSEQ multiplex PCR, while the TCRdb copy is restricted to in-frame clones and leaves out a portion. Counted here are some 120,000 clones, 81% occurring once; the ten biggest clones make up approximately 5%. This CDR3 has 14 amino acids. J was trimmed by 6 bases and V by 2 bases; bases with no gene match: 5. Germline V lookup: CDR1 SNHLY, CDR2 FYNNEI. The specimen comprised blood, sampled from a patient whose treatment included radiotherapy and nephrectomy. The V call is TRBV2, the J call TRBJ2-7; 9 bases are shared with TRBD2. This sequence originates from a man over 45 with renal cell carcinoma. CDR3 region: CASSESGLAVEQYF. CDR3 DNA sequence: TGTGCCAGCAGTGAATCGGGACTAGCAGTCGAGCAGTACTTC.